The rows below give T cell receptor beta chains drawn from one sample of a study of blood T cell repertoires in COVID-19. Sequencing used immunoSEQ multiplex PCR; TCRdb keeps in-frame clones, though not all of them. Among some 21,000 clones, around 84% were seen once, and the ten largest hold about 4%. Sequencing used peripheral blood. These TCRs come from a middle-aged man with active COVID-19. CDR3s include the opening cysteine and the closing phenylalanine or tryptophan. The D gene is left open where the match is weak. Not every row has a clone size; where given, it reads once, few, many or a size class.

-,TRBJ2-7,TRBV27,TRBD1,TGTGCCAGCAGTTTAGCCGGACAGGGGTTCTACGAGCAGTACTTC,CASSLAGQGFYEQYF
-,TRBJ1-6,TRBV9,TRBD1,TGTGCCAGCAGCGGGACAGGGTTTTCACCCCTCCACTTT,CASSGTGFSPLHF
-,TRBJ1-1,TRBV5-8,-,TGTGCCAGCAGCTTGGGCTCAGGCAGCATGAACACTGAAGCTTTCTTT,CASSLGSGSMNTEAFF
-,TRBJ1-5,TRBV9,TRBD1,TGTGCCAGCAGCGTAGAGGGGACAGGGGAACAGCATTTT,CASSVEGTGEQHF
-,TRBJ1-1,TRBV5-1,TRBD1,TGCGCCAGCAGCTACCGAGGGGACAGGAACACTGAAGCTTTCTTT,CASSYRGDRNTEAFF
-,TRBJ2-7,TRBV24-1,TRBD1,TGTGCCACCAGTGAGACAGGGCGTCCCTACGAGCAGTACTTC,CATSETGRPYEQYF
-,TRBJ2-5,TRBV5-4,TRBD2,TGTGCCAGCAACACCCTAGCGGGGACCCAAGAGACCCAGTACTTC,CASNTLAGTQETQYF
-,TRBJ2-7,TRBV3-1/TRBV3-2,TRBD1,TGTGCCAGCAGCCAACCGGGACAGGGGAGGTACGAGCAGTACTTC,CASSQPGQGRYEQYF
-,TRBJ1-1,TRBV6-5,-,TGTGCCAGCAGTTACTCGGGAGGGGGTAACACTGAAGCTTTCTTT,CASSYSGGGNTEAFF
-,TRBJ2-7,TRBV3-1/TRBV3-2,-,TGTGCCAGCAGCTCGCTCCCAAGGGCGGGGCTCGAGCAGTACTTC,CASSSLPRAGLEQYF
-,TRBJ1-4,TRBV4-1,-,TGCGCCAGCAGCCGTCAAACAGGGAGGGAGGGAAAACTGTTTTTT,CASSRQTGREGKLFF
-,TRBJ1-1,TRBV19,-,TGTGCCAGTAGTGAGATGGCGGGCGTTACGGCTGAAGCTTTCTTT,CASSEMAGVTAEAFF
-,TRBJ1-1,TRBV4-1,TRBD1,TGCGCCAGCAGTTTTGTTAGCAGGGGGCGTACTGAAGCTTTCTTT,CASSFVSRGRTEAFF
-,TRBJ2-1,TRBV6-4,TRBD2,TGTGCCAGCAGTGTACTCGCGGGGGGCTACAATGAGCAGTTCTTC,CASSVLAGGYNEQFF
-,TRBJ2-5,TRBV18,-,TGTGCCAGCTCACCGGGACTCGAAAAGTACCAAGAGACCCAGTACTTC,CASSPGLEKYQETQYF
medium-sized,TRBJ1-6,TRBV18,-,TGTGCCAGCTCTCGAATAGGGGATGGCAATTCACCCCTCCACTTT,CASSRIGDGNSPLHF
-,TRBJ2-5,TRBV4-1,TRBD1,TGCGCCAGCAGCCAATGGACAGGGCAAGAGACCCAGTACTTC,CASSQWTGQETQYF
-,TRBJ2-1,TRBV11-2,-,TGTGCCAGCAGCTCGATCAGGGGAGCCTACAATGAGCAGTTCTTC,CASSSIRGAYNEQFF
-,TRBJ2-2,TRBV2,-,TGTGCCAGCAGTTCGGCGGGCGGGGAGCTGTTTTTT,CASSSAGGELFF
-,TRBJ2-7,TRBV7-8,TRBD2,TGTGCCAGCAGCTTAGCCGCGTCTAGCGGGGTCTACGAGCAGTACTTC,CASSLAASSGVYEQYF
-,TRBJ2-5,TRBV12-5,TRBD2,TGTGCTAGTGCCTATAGCGGGGTTGAGACCCAGTACTTC,CASAYSGVETQYF
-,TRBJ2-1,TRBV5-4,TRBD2,TGTGCCAGCAGACCGGGGGGGGGAAACTCCTACAATGAGCAGTTCTTC,CASRPGGGNSYNEQFF
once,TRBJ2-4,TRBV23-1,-,TGCGCCAGCAGTCAATCCCCTCGGGTTGGGGGCGCAGGAGACATTCAGTACTTC,CASSQSPRVGGAGDIQYF
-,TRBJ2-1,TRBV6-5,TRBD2,TGTGCCAGCACCGTAAGCGGGGGGGCAGATGAGCAGTTCTTC,CASTVSGGADEQFF
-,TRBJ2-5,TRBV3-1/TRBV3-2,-,TGTGCCAGCAGCCAAGCTAATGTAAAAGAGACCCAGTACTTC,CASSQANVKETQYF
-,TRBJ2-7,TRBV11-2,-,TGTGCCAGCAGCTCAAATATATTCGATAGCTACGAGCAGTACTTC,CASSSNIFDSYEQYF
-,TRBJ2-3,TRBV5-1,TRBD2,TGCGCCAGCAGCACGGGACTAGGGAAGGGCACAGATACGCAGTATTTT,CASSTGLGKGTDTQYF
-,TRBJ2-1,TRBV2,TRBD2,TGTGCCAGCAGTTTAAGGGGGACTAGCGGGGCAAATGAGCAGTTCTTC,CASSLRGTSGANEQFF
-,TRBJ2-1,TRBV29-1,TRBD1,TGCAGCGTTTTACAGGGGAATGAGCAGTTCTTC,CSVLQGNEQFF
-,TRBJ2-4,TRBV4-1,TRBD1,TGCGCCAGCAGCCGGGTACCGGGACAGAATTTTCAGTACTTC,CASSRVPGQNFQYF
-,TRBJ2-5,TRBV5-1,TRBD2,TGCGCCAGCAGCTTCGAAGCGGGGGTCCAAGAGACCCAGTACTTC,CASSFEAGVQETQYF
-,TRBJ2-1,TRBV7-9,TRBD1,TGTGCCAGCAGCATCCGGGGACAGGAGCAGTTCTTC,CASSIRGQEQFF
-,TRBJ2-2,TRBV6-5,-,TGTGCCAGCAGTCCCTCCGGGGGCGGGGAGCTGTTTTTT,CASSPSGGGELFF
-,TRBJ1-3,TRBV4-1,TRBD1,TGCGCCAGCAGCCAAGATCTAGGGGGCGCGTCAGGAAACACCATATATTTT,CASSQDLGGASGNTIYF
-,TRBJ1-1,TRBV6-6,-,TGTGCCAGCACGCCTGAGGTGGGCACTGAAGCTTTCTTT,CASTPEVGTEAFF
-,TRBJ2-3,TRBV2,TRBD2,TGTGCCAGCAGTGGATCTAGCGGTCTGGGGACAGATACGCAGTATTTT,CASSGSSGLGTDTQYF
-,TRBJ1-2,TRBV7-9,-,TGTGCCAGCAGCGTAGCAGCTACTAACTATGGCTACACCTTC,CASSVAATNYGYTF
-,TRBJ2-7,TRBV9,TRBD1,TGTGCCAGCAGCCCGACAGGGGGGTCCTACGAGCAGTACTTC,CASSPTGGSYEQYF
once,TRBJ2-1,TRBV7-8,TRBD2,TGTGCCAGCAGCTCCACCGGCCCCCAGCGGGGGGGAGTTGAGCAGTTCTTC,CASSSTGPQRGGVEQFF
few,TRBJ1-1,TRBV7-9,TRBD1,TGTGCCAGCAGCTTAGAACAGGGGAGGAATGAAGCTTTCTTT,CASSLEQGRNEAFF
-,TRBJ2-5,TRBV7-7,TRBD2,TGTGCCAGCAGTTCCGTCAGCGGGGTAGAGACCCAGTACTTC,CASSSVSGVETQYF
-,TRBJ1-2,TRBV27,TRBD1,TGTGCCAGCAGGTCGAGAGGGGGCACTTTTAACTATGGCTACACCTTC,CASRSRGGTFNYGYTF
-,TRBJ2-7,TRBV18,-,TGTGCCAGCTCACCACAATTTAGCTCCTACGAGCAGTACTTC,CASSPQFSSYEQYF
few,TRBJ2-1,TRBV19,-,TGTGCCAGTAGGAGGGCGGACAATGAGCAGTTCTTC,CASRRADNEQFF
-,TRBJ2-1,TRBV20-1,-,TGCAGTGCTAGTTACTTCAATGAGCAGTTCTTC,CSASYFNEQFF
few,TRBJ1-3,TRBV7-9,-,TGTGCCAGCAGCTTAGTCCGTACGGGATCCTCTGGAAACACCATATATTTT,CASSLVRTGSSGNTIYF
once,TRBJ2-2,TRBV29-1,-,TGCAGCGTTGAAAGGCTGGGACATAGTAACACCGGGGAGCTGTTTTTT,CSVERLGHSNTGELFF
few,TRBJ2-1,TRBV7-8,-,TGTGCCAGCGCCGCCCCGGACGGGATTGAGGATGAGCAGTTCTTC,CASAAPDGIEDEQFF
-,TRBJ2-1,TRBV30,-,TGTGCCTGGAGAAAGGTTGTCCCCCCTGGAGGGCCGAATTTCAATGAGCAGTTCTTC,CAWRKVVPPGGPNFNEQFF
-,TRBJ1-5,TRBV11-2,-,TGTGCCAGCAGCTTAGATCGCAGCCCGGGACAGCCCCAGCATTTT,CASSLDRSPGQPQHF
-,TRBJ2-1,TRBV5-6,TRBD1,TGTGCCAGCAGCACCCCAGGGACAGGGTATAGTGAGCAGTTCTTC,CASSTPGTGYSEQFF
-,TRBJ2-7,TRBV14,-,TGTGCCAGCAGCCAATACGCGGGCGGCTACGAGCAGTACTTC,CASSQYAGGYEQYF
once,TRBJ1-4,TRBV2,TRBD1,TGTGCCAGCAGTGGACGGACAGGGTTTAATGAAAAACTGTTTTTT,CASSGRTGFNEKLFF
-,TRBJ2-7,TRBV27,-,TGTGCCAGCAGTTTCAGGCAGGGGTCCTACGAGCAGTACTTC,CASSFRQGSYEQYF
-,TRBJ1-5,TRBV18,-,TGTGCCAGCTCACCAGGGCAGGGGCAGCCCCAGCATTTT,CASSPGQGQPQHF
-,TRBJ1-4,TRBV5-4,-,TGTGCCAGCAGCGGTGGGACAATGGCGAATGAAAAACTGTTTTTT,CASSGGTMANEKLFF
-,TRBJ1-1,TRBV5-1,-,TGCGCCAGCCAAAGCGAATCTAGTGAAGCTTTCTTT,CASQSESSEAFF
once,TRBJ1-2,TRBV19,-,TGTGCCAGTAGCGCAGATTATGGCTACACCTTC,CASSADYGYTF
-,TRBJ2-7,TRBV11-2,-,TGTGCCAGCAGCTTAGCCACGGTCTCCTACGAGCAGTACTTC,CASSLATVSYEQYF